This TCR beta chain was recovered during a study of blood T cells in healthy people across ages. Germline lookup yields CDR1 SGHTA and CDR2 FQGNSA. The CDR3 is 15 amino acids. V lost 0 bases, J lost 7 bases, and 13 bases lay in between. Donor samples were obtained from healthy Caucasian individuals from Russia, aged roughly 6 to 90. It was with a sample-barcoded 5' primer and a J-beta primer mix that a second PCR of roughly 7 to 11 cycles was run. Researchers report that a template-switch adaptor with 12 random nucleotides tagged each cDNA molecule. Using its own MiXCR run on the 5' RACE reads, TCRdb lists one record per CDR3 protein. The profile shows roughly 2 million distinct CDR3 sequences, around 48% of them singletons.

The sample comprised blood. The TCR comes from a woman aged 35 to 49 in good health. V and J are TRBV7-2 and TRBJ2-1, with D maybe TRBD2 (7 bases). CDR3 protein: CASSLARGLGNEQFF. The CDR3 DNA is TGTGCCAGCAGCTTAGCGCGGGGGCTCGGGAATGAGCAGTTCTTC.